This passage covers 19 T cell receptor beta chains from one sample sequenced in a study of a mutant IDH1 vaccine in newly diagnosed glioma. Libraries were prepared by immunoSEQ multiplex PCR; TCRdb keeps only in-frame clonotypes and omits some of them. The table lists about 67,000 clones, around four fifths of them singletons. Time point denoted: baseline, week 1 (first vaccination visit). Treatment noted: pre-vaccination baseline after standard-of-care therapy. The sample was peripheral blood mononuclear cells (PBMCs), taken from a glioma patient treated with radiotherapy, temozolomide or both. These receptors originate from a woman aged 18-29 years with glioma. Some clones in this sample may be carry-over from other donors' samples.

This rearrangement joins TRBV18 to TRBJ2-7, with TRBD2 as a possible D gene (6 bases). The V end lost 6 bases, the J end lost 5 bases, and 14 bases lay between the germline ends. CDR1 and CDR2 from the germline V gene are KGHSH and LQKENI. The CDR3 is 13 residues long. DNA of the CDR3: TGTGCCAGCTCGCCGACTGGCGGGAACGAGCAGTACTTC. It yields the protein CASSPTGGNEQYF.

The chain joins TRBV6-5 to TRBJ2-3; the D call may be TRBD1 or TRBD2 (6 bases each). V dropped 6 bases and J dropped 5 bases, with 18 bases sitting between them. CDR3 length equals 15 residues. Germline CDR1 reads MNHEY; CDR2 reads SVGAGI. The CDR3: CASRATGARIDTQYF. CDR3 DNA sequence: TGTGCCAGCAGGGCCACGGGGGCCCGGATAGATACGCAGTATTTT.

This rearrangement joins TRBV29-1 to TRBJ1-2; a weak D match, TRBD1 (5 bases). The CDR3 sequence is 10 residues long. Germline-derived CDR1 and CDR2 are SQVTM and ANQGSEA. V was cut by 6 bases and J by 12 bases, with 14 bases left in between. The CDR3 here is CSVWGPPHTF. The CDR3 region has the DNA TGCAGCGTCTGGGGACCACCCCACACCTTC.

V usage is TRBV2 and J usage is TRBJ2-1; 10 bases fit TRBD2. The CDR3 runs to 18 residues. Germline V CDR1 and CDR2: SNHLY, FYNNEI. V lost 8 bases and J lost 0; bases outside the gene matches: 13. The CDR3 region is CASQLQREGYGSYNEQFF. In DNA form, the CDR3 reads TGTGCCAGCCAGCTACAGCGGGAGGGGTACGGCTCCTACAATGAGCAGTTCTTC.

This chain connects TRBV6-5 to TRBJ2-7; tentative D call: TRBD2 (6 bases). CDR3 length: 15 residues. V was shortened by 6 bases and J by 1 base, with 16 bases between the two germline ends. Germline V gene data show CDR1 as MNHEY and CDR2 as SVGAGI. The CDR3 bases are TGTGCCAGCAGGTCAGCGGGCACGGCGTCCTACGAGCAGTACTTC. It specifies CASRSAGTASYEQYF.

The chain recombines TRBV12-5 with TRBJ2-1; D gene ambiguous. The CDR3 length is 12 residues. Trimming took 2 bases from V and 7 from J, leaving 6 bases between them. CDR1 LGHNT and CDR2 FRNRAP come from the germline V gene. CDR3 residues: CASGLQGNEQFF. The CDR3 nucleotides are TGTGCTAGTGGTTTGCAAGGGAATGAGCAGTTCTTC. The full variable domain, its missing parts supplied by reference TRBV12-5 and TRBJ2-1, is DARVTQTPRHKVTEMGQEVTMRCQPILGHNTVFWYRQTMMQGLELLAYFRNRAPLDDSGMPKDRFSAEMPDATLATLKIQPSEPRDSAVYFCASGLQGNEQFFGPGTRLTVL.

The CDR3, as DNA: TGTGCCAGCAGTCCCCGGGGGCAGGCGAACTATGGCTACACCTTC. Translated, it gives CASSPRGQANYGYTF. The J gene is TRBJ1-2, the V gene TRBV6-1; D perhaps matches TRBD1 (6 bases). Germline V lookup: CDR1 MNHNS, CDR2 SASEGT. V was clipped by 5 bases and J by 2 bases, with 15 bases between them. The CDR3 spans 15 residues.

The chain carries TRBV6-5 and TRBJ1-1, with 7 positions matching TRBD1. The CDR3 has 14 residues. Germline-derived CDR1 and CDR2 are MNHEY and SVGAGI. V lost 0 bases, J lost 5 bases, and 3 bases stayed unmatched. The CDR3 coding sequence is TGTGCCAGCAGTTACTCAGACAGGGCTACTGAAGCTTTCTTT. This translates into CASSYSDRATEAFF.

The CDR3 reads CASSPSEAGNTGELFF. The CDR3 coding sequence is TGCGCCAGCAGCCCTTCGGAAGCGGGGAACACCGGGGAGCTGTTTTTT. The V and J genes are TRBV5-1 and TRBJ2-2, with a weak D call TRBD2 (6 bases). CDR1 is SGHRS and CDR2 is YFSETQ in the germline V gene. V lost 4 bases to trimming and J lost 1 base, with 14 bases between them. The CDR3 runs 16 residues.

Note on this clone: Compared with germline, one end of the junction differs, possibly owing to a read error. The chain couples TRBV5-4 to TRBJ1-1; D remains unclear. CDR3 size: 13 residues. Germline V gene data show CDR1 as SGHNT and CDR2 as YYREEE (reference sequence). CDR3 amino acids: CASSLVQNPEAFF. For the CDR3, the DNA is TGTGCCAGCAGCTTGGTACAGAACCCTGAAGCTTTCTTT. The full variable domain, in which reference TRBV5-4 and TRBJ1-1 provide the parts outside the CDR3, is ETGVTQSPTHLIKTRGQQVTLRCSSQSGHNTVSWYQQALGQGPQFIFQYYREEENGRGNFPPRFSGLQFPNYSSELNVNALELDDSALYLCASSLVQNPEAFFGQGTRLTVV.

This clone was seen once. The V gene is TRBV30, the J gene TRBJ2-1, with 10 positions matching TRBD2. V shed 7 bases, J shed 5 bases, and the junction held 8 bases outside the gene matches. The CDR3 loop spans 14 amino acids. Germline CDR1 and CDR2: GTSNPN and SVGIG (reference sequence). The CDR3 is CASQAGGIDNEQFF. The CDR3 DNA reads as TGTGCCTCCCAAGCGGGAGGGATCGACAATGAGCAGTTCTTC.

V and J are TRBV5-1 and TRBJ2-3; 10 bases fit TRBD2. CDR1 is SGHRS and CDR2 is YFSETQ in the germline V gene. The CDR3 is 15 residues long. The V segment lost 4 bases and the J segment 4 bases; nucleotides outside the gene matches: 6. The CDR3 protein is CASSPTSGNPDTQYF. The CDR3 region has the DNA TGCGCCAGCAGCCCTACTAGCGGGAACCCAGATACGCAGTATTTT.

CDR3 nucleotide sequence: TGTGCCAGCTCACCACCTGGTATTGAGCCCCAGCATTTT. It specifies CASSPPGIEPQHF. The J gene is TRBJ1-5, the V gene TRBV18; no definite D call. The CDR3 extends over 13 amino acids. V gave up 0 bases and J gave up 8 bases, with 8 bases separating them. Germline V gives CDR1 KGHSH, CDR2 LQKENI.

This chain joins TRBV5-7 and TRBJ2-7, with D perhaps being TRBD1 or TRBD2 (7 bases each). TRBV5-7 is treated as an ORF (open reading frame) with a function not yet certain. V shed 4 bases and J shed 0 bases, with 20 bases lying between them. The CDR3 contains 17 residues. CDR3 DNA: TGTGCCAGCAGCCCCGGACAGGAGCCGGGAGGCTCCTACGAGCAGTACTTC. It translates to CASSPGQEPGGSYEQYF.

The chain links TRBV4-3 to TRBJ1-2; D remains ambiguous. Germline V CDR1 and CDR2: LGHNA, YSLEER. The CDR3 length is 15 residues. V was trimmed by 2 bases and J by 5 bases, leaving 15 bases between them. CDR3 nucleotide sequence: TGCGCCAGCAGCCAACCGGGCCGGGGAGATTATGGCTACACCTTC. This encodes CASSQPGRGDYGYTF.

This clone was counted a few times. This chain joins TRBV9 and TRBJ1-1; TRBD1 agrees at 9 bases. The V gene's germline CDR1 is SGDLS and CDR2 YYNGEE. Unmatched junction bases numbered 2, after V lost 4 bases and J lost 1 base. This CDR3 comprises 14 residues. CDR3 in amino acids: CASSRGQGNTEAFF. The CDR3 nucleotides are TGTGCCAGCAGCAGGGGACAGGGGAACACTGAAGCTTTCTTT.

The rearrangement links TRBV18 to TRBJ2-7; D is uncertain. Per germline, CDR1 KGHSH and CDR2 LQKENI. V dropped 3 bases and J dropped 0 bases, with 9 bases sitting between them. The CDR3 totals 14 residues. CDR3 amino acids: CASSPEGYSYEQYF. The CDR3 DNA is TGTGCCAGCTCACCCGAAGGGTACTCCTACGAGCAGTACTTC.

This chain connects TRBV4-1 to TRBJ1-1; possibly TRBD1 for D (6 bases). CDR1 is MGHRA, CDR2 YSYEKL, per germline. The germline V and J ends were trimmed by 4 bases and 11 bases, with 11 bases remaining between them. The CDR3 is made up of 11 amino acids. The CDR3 loop reads CASSRGGKAFF. In DNA, the CDR3 is TGCGCCAGCAGCCGGGGGGGCAAGGCTTTCTTT.

The chain links TRBV29-1 to TRBJ2-3, with 13 bases that match TRBD2. The CDR3 extends over 16 amino acids. V was clipped by 7 bases and J by 6 bases; unmatched bases: 13. In germline, CDR1 is SQVTM, CDR2 ANQGSEA. CDR3 DNA: TGCAGCGGAGATGGACTAGCGGGGGCGATGGGCGATACGCAGTATTTT. The encoded protein is CSGDGLAGAMGDTQYF.